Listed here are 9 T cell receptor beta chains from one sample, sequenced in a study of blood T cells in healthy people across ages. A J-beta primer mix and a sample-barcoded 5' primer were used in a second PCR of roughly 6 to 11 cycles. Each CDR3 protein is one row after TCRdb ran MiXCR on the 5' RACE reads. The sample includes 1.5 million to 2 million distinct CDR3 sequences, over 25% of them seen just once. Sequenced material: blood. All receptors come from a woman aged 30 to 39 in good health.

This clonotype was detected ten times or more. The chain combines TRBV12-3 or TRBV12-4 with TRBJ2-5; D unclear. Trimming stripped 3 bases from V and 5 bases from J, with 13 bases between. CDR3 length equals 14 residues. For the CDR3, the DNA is TGTGCCAGCAGTTTCGGCGGAGTGGGGGAGACCCAGTACTTC. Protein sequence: CASSFGGVGETQYF.

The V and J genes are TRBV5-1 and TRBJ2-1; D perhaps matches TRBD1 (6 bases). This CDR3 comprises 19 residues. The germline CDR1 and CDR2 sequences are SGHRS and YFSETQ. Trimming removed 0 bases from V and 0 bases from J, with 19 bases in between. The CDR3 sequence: CASSLAGQGKKSSYNEQFF. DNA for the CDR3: TGCGCCAGCAGCTTGGCCGGGCAGGGGAAGAAAAGCTCCTACAATGAGCAGTTCTTC.

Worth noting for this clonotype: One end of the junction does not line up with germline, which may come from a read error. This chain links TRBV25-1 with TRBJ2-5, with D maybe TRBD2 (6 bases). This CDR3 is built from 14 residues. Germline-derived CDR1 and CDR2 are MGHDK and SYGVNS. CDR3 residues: CASSEAGSGLTPYF. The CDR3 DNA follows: TGTGCCAGCAGTGAGGCGGGAAGTGGTTTGACCCCGTACTTC.

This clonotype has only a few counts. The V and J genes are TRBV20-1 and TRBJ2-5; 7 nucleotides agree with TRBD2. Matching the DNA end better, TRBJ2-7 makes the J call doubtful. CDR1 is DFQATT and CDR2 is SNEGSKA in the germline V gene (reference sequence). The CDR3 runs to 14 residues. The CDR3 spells CSARDRLWGGEQYF. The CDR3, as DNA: TGCAGTGCTAGAGATCGTCTGTGGGGGGGCGAGCAGTACTTC.

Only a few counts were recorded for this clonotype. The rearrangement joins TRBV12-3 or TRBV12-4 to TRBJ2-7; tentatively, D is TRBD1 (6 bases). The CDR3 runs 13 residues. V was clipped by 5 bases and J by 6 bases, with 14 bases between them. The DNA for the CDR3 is TGTGCCAGCAGTGGAACAGGGTGGAGCGAGCAGTACTTC. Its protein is CASSGTGWSEQYF.

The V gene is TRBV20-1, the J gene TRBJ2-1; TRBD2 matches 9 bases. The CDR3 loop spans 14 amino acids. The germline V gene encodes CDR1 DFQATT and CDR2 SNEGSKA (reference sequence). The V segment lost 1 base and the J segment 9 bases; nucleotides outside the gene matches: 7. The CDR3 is CSARGSGGPREQFF. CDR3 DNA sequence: TGCAGTGCTAGAGGTAGCGGGGGCCCTCGTGAGCAGTTCTTC.

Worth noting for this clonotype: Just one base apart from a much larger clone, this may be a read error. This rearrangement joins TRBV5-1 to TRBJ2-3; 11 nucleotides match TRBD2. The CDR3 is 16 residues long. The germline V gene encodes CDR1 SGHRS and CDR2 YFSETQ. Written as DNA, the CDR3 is TGCGCCAGCAGCTCCATCACTAGCGGGAGCGCAGATACGCAGTGTTTT. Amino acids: CASSSITSGSADTQCF.

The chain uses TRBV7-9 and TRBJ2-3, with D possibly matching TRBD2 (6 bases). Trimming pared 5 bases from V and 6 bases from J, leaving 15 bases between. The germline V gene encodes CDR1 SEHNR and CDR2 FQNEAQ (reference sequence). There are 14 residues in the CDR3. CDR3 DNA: TGTGCCAGCAGCCCACAGCGGGCGTCCGATACGCAGTATTTT. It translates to CASSPQRASDTQYF.

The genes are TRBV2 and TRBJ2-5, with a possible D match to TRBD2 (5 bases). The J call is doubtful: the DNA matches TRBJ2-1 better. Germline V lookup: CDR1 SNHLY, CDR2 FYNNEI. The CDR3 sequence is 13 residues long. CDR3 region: CASSFGLGETQFF. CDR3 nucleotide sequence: TGTGCCAGCAGTTTCGGACTTGGGGAGACCCAGTTCTTC.